The 30 T cell receptor beta chains below were found in one sample sequenced in a study of shared clonotypes between healthy human individuals. Some clones are missing from TCRdb's copy, which holds only in-frame ones; the method was immunoSEQ multiplex PCR. The sample yields 500,000 to 700,000 clones, 85% to 95% seen once. Positive CCR7 selection of CD45RO-negative cells yielded the naive CD8 cells, and terminally differentiated effector memory CD45RA+ cells were excluded. The source material was naive CD8+ T cells sorted from blood. These receptors all come from a woman aged 25 to 39 in good health.

V gene TRBV10-1 combines with J gene TRBJ2-7, with a tentative D call TRBD1 (6 bases). The ends were cut back, 4 bases at V and 1 base at J, with 8 bases in the middle. The CDR3 extends over 13 amino acids. CDR1 and CDR2 from the germline V gene are WNHNN and SYGVQD (reference sequence). The chain's CDR3 is CASSADSSYEQYF. The CDR3 region has the DNA TGCGCCAGCAGTGCGGACAGTTCCTACGAGCAGTACTTC.

J is TRBJ1-1 and V is TRBV15; 9 nucleotides align to TRBD1. J lost 7 bases, V lost 5 bases, and 5 bases had no gene match. Germline V gives CDR1 LNHNV, CDR2 YYDKDF (reference sequence). This CDR3 region has 13 residues. For the CDR3, the DNA is TGTGCCACCAGCCCTGGGACAGGGAATGAAGCTTTCTTT. It specifies CATSPGTGNEAFF.

The J gene is TRBJ1-3, the V gene TRBV19, with unresolved D. This CDR3 spans 13 amino acids. CDR1 LNHDA and CDR2 SQIVND come from the germline V gene (reference sequence). Between the trimmed V and J ends, which lost 5 bases and 4 bases, there was a span of 9 bases. The CDR3 loop reads CASSWFFGNTIYF. The CDR3 coding sequence is TGTGCCAGTAGTTGGTTTTTCGGAAACACCATATATTTT.

The J gene is TRBJ2-7, the V gene TRBV13; tentatively, D is TRBD2 (6 bases). V shed 3 bases and J shed 7 bases, with 13 bases lying between them. CDR1 and CDR2 from the germline V gene are PRHDT and FYEKMQ (reference sequence). The CDR3 contains 13 residues. CDR3 nucleotide sequence: TGTGCCAGCAGCTTCGGGGGTACACGGGAGCAGTACTTC. Translation gives CASSFGGTREQYF.

The genes are TRBV19 and TRBJ1-5, with a possible D match to TRBD1 (5 bases). CDR1 is LNHDA and CDR2 is SQIVND in the germline V gene (reference sequence). Trimming left V 9 bases short and J 6 bases short, with 18 bases between. The CDR3 consists of 14 residues. CDR3 in DNA: TGTGCCAGCAAGGAGGACCCCCAGGGTCAGCCCCAGCATTTT. Translated, it gives CASKEDPQGQPQHF.

The genes are TRBV7-9 and TRBJ1-3, with TRBD1 matching 7 bases. Trimming removed 2 bases from V and 4 bases from J; junction bases left unmatched: 5. The CDR3 extends over 15 amino acids. Germline values: CDR1 SEHNR, CDR2 FQNEAQ (reference sequence). CDR3 sequence: CASSLMTGKGNTIYF. CDR3 coding DNA: TGTGCCAGCAGCTTAATGACAGGGAAAGGAAACACCATATATTTT.

V is TRBV28 and J is TRBJ2-1; tentatively, D is TRBD2 (6 bases). V lost 3 bases, J lost 0 bases, and 15 bases lay in between. Germline V gene lookup returns CDR1 MDHEN and CDR2 SYDVKM. The CDR3 spans 17 residues. CDR3 protein: CASSFGASDYSYNEQFF. The CDR3 DNA reads TGTGCCAGCAGTTTCGGGGCTAGCGACTACTCCTACAATGAGCAGTTCTTC.

The chain combines TRBV7-9 with TRBJ2-7, with D possibly TRBD2 on 5 matching bases. Germline V gives CDR1 SEHNR, CDR2 FQNEAQ (reference sequence). This CDR3 has 14 amino acids. Trimming removed 5 bases from V and 2 bases from J, with 13 bases in between. The DNA of the CDR3 is TGTGCCAGCAGCGTCACCGGGATGCCCTACGAGCAGTACTTC. Translated: CASSVTGMPYEQYF.

This rearrangement joins TRBV29-1 to TRBJ1-1; D uncertain. The germline V and J ends were trimmed by 4 bases and 4 bases, with 10 bases remaining between them. CDR3 length: 12 amino acids. Germline loops: CDR1 SQVTM, CDR2 ANQGSEA. The CDR3, as DNA: TGCAGCGTTGTCTGGAGTGGCACTGAAGCTTTCTTT. This encodes CSVVWSGTEAFF.

To note about this clone: The sample contains more than one DNA sequence encoding this CDR3. CDR3 sequence: CASSLGGSGNTIYF. CDR3 nucleotide sequence: TGTGCCAGCAGCTTGGGAGGTTCTGGAAACACCATATATTTT. The chain is built from TRBV5-6 and TRBJ1-3; no definite D call. Germline CDR1 SGHDT, CDR2 YYEEEE. CDR3 length: 14 amino acids. V lost 0 bases, J lost 1 base, and 5 bases lay in between.

The DNA for the CDR3 is TGTGCCAGCAGCTTGGACGGAGACCCCCCAATAGTGGAGCAGTACTTC. It specifies CASSLDGDPPIVEQYF. The rearrangement links TRBV7-2 to TRBJ2-5; no firm D call. CDR1 and CDR2 (germline): SGHTA, FQGNSA. V was trimmed by 3 bases and J by 11 bases, leaving 25 bases between them. This CDR3 region has 16 residues.

The rearrangement links TRBV13 to TRBJ2-3; 8 bases align to TRBD2. J lost 2 bases, V lost 4 bases, and 5 bases had no gene match. The germline CDR1 and CDR2 sequences are PRHDT and FYEKMQ (reference sequence). The CDR3 spans 15 residues. Written as DNA, the CDR3 is TGTGCCAGCAGCTCCACTAGCGGATACACAGATACGCAGTATTTT. Protein product: CASSSTSGYTDTQYF.

This clone was seen only once. The chain is built from TRBV5-6 and TRBJ2-1, with 11 bases matching TRBD2. The V gene end was trimmed by 3 bases and the J gene end by 6 bases; junction bases not matched to a gene: 8. The CDR3 covers 16 residues. The germline CDR1 and CDR2 sequences are SGHDT and YYEEEE. DNA for the CDR3: TGTGCCAGCAGCTCCACTAGACTAGCGGGGAGCAATGAGCAGTTCTTC. Translation: CASSSTRLAGSNEQFF.

The chain has TRBV28 and TRBJ2-7, with a possible D match to TRBD1 (6 bases). This CDR3 is built from 14 residues. V shed 4 bases and J shed 3 bases, with 13 bases lying between them. The germline V gene has CDR1 MDHEN and CDR2 SYDVKM. As DNA, the CDR3 is TGTGCCAGCAGTTCCTACAGGGTGGACTACGAGCAGTACTTC. This encodes CASSSYRVDYEQYF.

The rearrangement joins TRBV2 to TRBJ2-1; D unresolved. The CDR3 has 11 amino acids. Germline V gene lookup returns CDR1 SNHLY and CDR2 FYNNEI. With 5 bases removed from V and 4 bases from J, the gap between germline ends came to 3 bases. The CDR3 loop is CASSSYNEQFF. The CDR3 DNA sequence: TGTGCCAGCAGTTCTTACAATGAGCAGTTCTTC.

The chain has TRBV11-2 and TRBJ2-7, with D maybe TRBD1 (6 bases). Germline CDR1 reads SGHAT; CDR2 reads FQNNGV. The CDR3 is 15 residues long. The V gene lost 0 bases and the J gene lost 2 bases, with 11 bases spanning the gap. CDR3 nucleotide sequence: TGTGCCAGCAGCTTAGAGGCAGGGGAGCCCTACGAGCAGTACTTC. It is translated as CASSLEAGEPYEQYF.

The genes are TRBV13 and TRBJ1-4; 10 bases are a match to TRBD1. Germline V gene data show CDR1 as PRHDT and CDR2 as FYEKMQ (reference sequence). V lost 3 bases and J lost 6; bases outside the gene matches: 4. The CDR3 has 15 amino acids. The CDR3 region has the DNA TGTGCCAGCAGCTTCTCGGGGACAGGGGATGAAAAACTGTTTTTT. Its protein product is CASSFSGTGDEKLFF.

This chain joins TRBV27 and TRBJ2-7; 8 bases match TRBD1. Germline CDR1 MNHEY, CDR2 SMNVEV (reference sequence). This CDR3 comprises 14 residues. V lost 6 bases to trimming and J lost 3 bases; unmatched junction nucleotides: 7. The DNA for the CDR3 is TGTGCCAGCAGCCCGGACAGGGCCCACTACGAGCAGTACTTC. This translates into CASSPDRAHYEQYF.

The chain links TRBV19 to TRBJ2-1; 14 positions match TRBD2. The J segment lost 0 bases and the V segment lost 4 bases, leaving 8 bases of the junction unmatched. This CDR3 has 19 amino acids. Germline loops: CDR1 LNHDA, CDR2 SQIVND (reference sequence). The CDR3 nucleotides read TGTGCCAGTAGTACCCCCGGACTAGCGGGAGGACCCTCCTACAATGAGCAGTTCTTC. This encodes CASSTPGLAGGPSYNEQFF.

The J gene is TRBJ2-7, the V gene TRBV11-2; TRBD2 matches 16 bases. J lost 1 base, V lost 7 bases, and 7 bases had no gene match. Germline loops: CDR1 SGHAT, CDR2 FQNNGV. This CDR3 region has 17 residues. CDR3 in amino acids: CASTGTSGRALSYEQYF. As DNA, the CDR3 is TGTGCCAGCACCGGGACTAGCGGGAGGGCCTTATCCTACGAGCAGTACTTC.

This chain joins TRBV5-6 and TRBJ2-1, with unresolved D. V lost 4 bases and J 8 bases, leaving 13 bases between the germline ends. The CDR3 is 13 amino acids. Germline lookup yields CDR1 SGHDT and CDR2 YYEEEE. The CDR3 here is CASSKGGYYEQFF. The CDR3 bases are TGTGCCAGCAGCAAAGGTGGTTACTATGAGCAGTTCTTC.

This chain connects TRBV11-2 to TRBJ1-1, with a tentative D call TRBD1 (6 bases). CDR1 is SGHAT and CDR2 is FQNNGV in the germline V gene. The length of the CDR3 is 15 residues. With 3 bases removed from V and 3 bases from J, the gap between germline ends came to 14 bases. CDR3 region: CASSFNRDTHTEAFF. DNA of the CDR3: TGTGCCAGCAGCTTTAACCGGGACACACACACTGAAGCTTTCTTT.

This chain links TRBV28 with TRBJ2-5, with D perhaps matching TRBD1 or TRBD2 (5 bases each). The CDR3 extends over 21 amino acids. Trimming shortened V by 3 bases and J by 2 bases, and 31 bases separated the two germline ends. Looked up from germline, CDR1 is MDHEN and CDR2 is SYDVKM. In DNA, the CDR3 is TGTGCCAGCAGTTTTTCTCTCCTCACCGGGACGGACCCGGGACCTCAAGAGACCCAGTACTTC. It encodes CASSFSLLTGTDPGPQETQYF.

The rearrangement links TRBV7-9 to TRBJ2-1; the match to TRBD1 covers 7 bases. With 5 bases clipped from V and 2 bases from J, the junction kept 9 bases outside the gene matches. The CDR3 loop spans 16 amino acids. The germline CDR1 and CDR2 sequences are SEHNR and FQNEAQ (reference sequence). The CDR3 loop reads CASSIKTGSAYNEQFF. The CDR3 bases are TGTGCCAGCAGCATAAAGACAGGGAGTGCCTACAATGAGCAGTTCTTC.

The J gene is TRBJ1-1, the V gene TRBV15; the D is unclear. Between the trimmed V and J ends, which lost 0 bases and 3 bases, there was a span of 17 bases. CDR1 and CDR2 from the germline V gene are LNHNV and YYDKDF (reference sequence). This CDR3 region has 17 residues. Written as DNA, the CDR3 is TGTGCCACCAGCAGAGAAGGGCTGTACGTCGGCGACACTGAAGCTTTCTTT. Its protein product is CATSREGLYVGDTEAFF. The whole variable domain, remainder taken from reference TRBV15 and TRBJ1-1, is DAMVIQNPRYQVTQFGKPVTLSCSQTLNHNVMYWYQQKSSQAPKLLFHYYDKDFNNEADTPDNFQSRRPNTSFCFLDIRSPGLGDTAMYLCATSREGLYVGDTEAFFGQGTRLTVV.

This clone came up once. The CDR3 nucleotides are TGTGCCAGCAGCTTGCGAGGGGCCCAAGAGACCCAGTACTTC. It encodes CASSLRGAQETQYF. V and J are TRBV5-6 and TRBJ2-5, with D possibly called TRBD1 or TRBD2 (5 bases each). Per germline, CDR1 SGHDT and CDR2 YYEEEE. Deletions cut 1 base from V and 1 base from J, with 8 bases between. There are 14 residues in the CDR3.

The rearrangement uses TRBV5-1 and TRBJ2-3, with a tentative D call TRBD1 (5 bases). In germline, CDR1 is SGHRS, CDR2 YFSETQ. V was shortened by 2 bases and J by 1 base, with 14 bases between the two germline ends. This CDR3 has 16 residues. The CDR3 coding sequence is TGCGCCAGCAGCTTAAGGGGTGCCCTGGGCACAGATACGCAGTATTTT. As protein: CASSLRGALGTDTQYF.

The chain joins TRBV27 to TRBJ2-7; 10 nucleotides agree with TRBD2. Per the germline V gene, CDR1 is MNHEY and CDR2 is SMNVEV (reference sequence). The V gene end was trimmed by 2 bases and the J gene end by 0 bases; junction bases not matched to a gene: 4. This CDR3 is built from 16 residues. CDR3 loop: CASSLSPSGSSYEQYF. The CDR3 DNA sequence: TGTGCCAGCAGTTTAAGCCCTAGCGGGAGCTCCTACGAGCAGTACTTC.

The chain is built from TRBV30 and TRBJ1-1; 12 positions agree with TRBD1. The J segment lost 4 bases and the V segment lost 4 bases, leaving 13 bases of the junction unmatched. The CDR3 sequence is 17 residues long. CDR1 is GTSNPN, CDR2 SVGIG, per germline (reference sequence). CDR3 sequence reads: CAWILPGQGARSTEAFF. The CDR3 coding sequence is TGTGCCTGGATCCTTCCGGGACAGGGGGCACGGAGCACTGAAGCTTTCTTT.

The table lists this clone with a count of one. The chain employs TRBV27 and TRBJ2-7; 15 nucleotides match TRBD2. Per the germline V gene, CDR1 is MNHEY and CDR2 is SMNVEV (reference sequence). Unmatched junction bases numbered 8, after V lost 5 bases and J lost 6 bases. The CDR3 is 16 amino acids. CDR3: CASSIGTSGGIGEQYF. The CDR3 DNA reads TGTGCCAGCAGTATCGGGACTAGCGGGGGGATAGGCGAGCAGTACTTC.